A single TCR beta chain is shown here with its context. Its antigen is undetermined. Germline-derived CDR1 and CDR2 are SGHDN and FVKESK. The CDR3 is 13 residues long. The V and J ends lost 3 bases and 7 bases respectively, with 10 bases between them. This specimen comes from a study of CD8 T cell repertoires and HIV-1 epitope variants. Whole-study context: T cells were stimulated with Twenty-five Gag and Nef peptides separately. Epitopes were three Gag families plus Nef HW9 and YT9.

TCR beta CDR3 was sequenced at survey depth on immunoSEQ. Data came from immunoSEQ multiplex PCR; TCRdb stores just in-frame clones and leaves some out. The table includes over 4,500 clones, approximately 61% detected once. The sequencing input was cultured CD8+ T cells derived from PBMCs. This rearrangement joins TRBV14 to TRBJ1-5; D perhaps matches TRBD1 (5 bases). The TCR sequence derives from a male donor with HIV. The CDR3: CASSQGRGQPQHF. The CDR3 DNA reads TGTGCCAGCAGCCAGGGACGTGGGCAGCCCCAGCATTTT.